This T cell receptor beta chain was found in a study of follicular helper T cells after annual influenza vaccination (dated by TCRdb to the late 2010s). With regard to the full study: After each seasonal influenza vaccination, blood was collected on days 0, 7 and 28. To study recall of cTfh clones, some subjects were followed through successive annual vaccinations in the 2013-2014, 2014-2015 and 2015-2016 seasons. One week after vaccination, a second recruited cohort of about eleven subjects (Table S1) displayed a similar ICOS+CD38+ cTfh response. Multi-year samples were obtained from 6 or 7 subjects, with two vaccination seasons covered for a few subjects and three seasons covered for two subjects. The 2013-2014 samples were cryopreserved, while the 2015 samples were processed right after collection. Results and caveats for the whole study, not just this receptor: When influenza clone enrichment was assessed, the possibility that the much larger non-cTfh compartments were undersampled could not be excluded. Because only about 8.5-20% of the analyzed cells gave productive TCRB sequences, there was no way to sample rare clonotypes. With successive annual vaccinations, a recurrent oligoclonal ICOS+CD38+ cTfh response was recalled, and this response contained tetramer and AIM influenza-specific clonotypes. ICOS+CD38+ cTfh clonality correlated with the frequency of that population, and its change correlated with the change in circulating plasmablast frequency. Day 7 ICOS+CD38+ clones were most often found later in ICOS-CD38- cTfh, suggesting that subset may serve as a memory reservoir.

Concerning this clone: Its antigen specificity is not known. One base away there is no much larger clone; base qualities are not given.

Preparation of the library involved the immunoSEQ multiplex PCR assay. Adaptive Biotechnologies handled the TCRB amplification, library preparation, sequencing and preliminary bioinformatics at Survey level resolution. The paper's data handling went like this. Clonality was calculated in R as 1 minus normalized Shannon entropy, and the Gini index was computed with the R package ineq. Overlap score was defined as the summed counts of shared sequences divided by the total counts of all sequences in both compared samples. Fisher's exact test, with an assumed theoretical repertoire of 10^7 TCRB sequences, was used to assess the significance of shared clonotypes. The source is immuneACCESS, and TCRdb retained only in-frame sequences with V and J called. Part of the clones is not carried over; for the studies checked, unresolved V genes explain less than half of this, and the remainder is unexplained. The V and J calls and clone size are taken from that table; D and trimming were inferred from the DNA. This sample gives about 11,000 clones in total; over 75% of them show up just once. About 0.87% of the sample is in the top ten clones.

Adults were given seasonal inactivated influenza vaccine (Fluvarix), and sorted blood CD4 subsets were followed by TCRB sequencing before and after vaccination. To be eligible, subjects had to be community-dwelling and could not have received an influenza vaccine during the previous 6 months. Influenza vaccine contraindications, substance abuse, HIV/AIDS, active malignancy, immunomodulatory medication and active illness such as respiratory infection were included among the exclusion criteria. At each time point, roughly 35 to 110 mL of blood was collected. PBMC were isolated using Ficoll-Paque PLUS or SepMate separation. As a non-Tfh subset for comparison, CXCR5- memory CD4 T cells were sorted. Cell subsets were sorted from PBMC on a BD FACS Aria before DNA extraction. The material was CXCR5- memory CD4+ T cells sorted from blood, obtained 6 weeks after influenza vaccination. This specimen's cell subset or site label, interpreted: CXCR5- memory CD4 T cells. The TCR sequence derives from an adult who received the influenza vaccine.

The DNA sequence is TGTGCCAGCAGTTACAGTCCCGGGGGTACGGGCTATGGCTACACCTTC. It is translated as CASSYSPGGTGYGYTF. The chain links TRBV6-5 with TRBJ1-2; a tentative D call is TRBD1 (5 bases match). The germline V gene specifies MNHEY as CDR1 and SVGAGI as CDR2. The CDR3 contains 16 residues, cysteine and phenylalanine counted. Just CDR3 DNA is preserved here, 48 bases in frame from base 1. Trimming removed 2 bases from V and 4 bases from J, leaving 17 bases between the germline ends.